This is a list of T cell receptor beta chains from one sample in a study of CD8 T cells in ankylosing spondylitis. A single record per CDR3 protein comes from TCRdb applying MiXCR to the 5' RACE reads. The table lists about 36,000 distinct CDR3 sequences, 6% of them singletons, with 9.5% to 15% in the top ten. The specimen was blood, either unsorted or a sorted T cell fraction (not recorded which). These receptors came from a male donor with ankylosing spondylitis or in good health (not recorded which). CDR3s include the opening cysteine and the closing phenylalanine or tryptophan. D genes are given only for firm matches. Clone size is given as once, few, many or a size class.

V gene	J gene	clone size	D gene	CDR3 protein	CDR3 DNA
TRBV28	TRBJ2-5	many	.	CASSFQTRREFQETQYF	TGTGCCAGCAGTTTCCAAACCCGCCGGGAATTTCAAGAGACCCAGTACTTC
TRBV20-1	TRBJ2-7	many	TRBD2	CSAGRPSGSYEQYF	TGCAGTGCCGGGCGGCCTAGCGGGTCCTACGAGCAGTACTTC
TRBV7-2	TRBJ2-1	many	.	CASSLSPSAGAPIF	TGTGCCAGCAGCTTATCCCCCTCGGCGGGGGCTCCAATCTTC
TRBV18	TRBJ2-1	many	TRBD2	CASSPPGRPPSGGQFF	TGTGCCAGCTCCCCTCCGGGACGGCCTCCCTCGGGGGGGCAGTTCTTC
TRBV24-1	TRBJ2-5	many	TRBD2	CATSDFIAGGRETQYF	TGTGCCACCAGTGATTTTATAGCGGGAGGTCGGGAGACCCAGTACTTC
TRBV18	TRBJ1-1	many	TRBD1	CASAGQENTEAFF	TGTGCCAGCGCCGGACAGGAGAACACTGAAGCTTTCTTT
TRBV15	TRBJ2-7	many	.	CATSRGLRGEQYF	TGTGCCACCAGCAGGGGCCTTCGGGGCGAGCAGTACTTC
TRBV7-6	TRBJ2-1	many	TRBD2	CASTHGLADSSYNEQFF	TGTGCCAGCACCCACGGACTAGCGGACAGCTCCTACAATGAGCAGTTCTTC
TRBV7-3	TRBJ2-3	many	TRBD2	CASSLAGLATDTQYF	TGTGCCAGCAGCTTAGCGGGACTAGCAACAGATACGCAGTATTTT
TRBV4-1	TRBJ2-7	many	.	CASSQGPLSDEQYF	TGCGCCAGCAGCCAAGGTCCCTTGTCGGACGAGCAGTACTTC
TRBV25-1	TRBJ2-5	many	.	CASSRQVAIQETQYF	TGTGCCAGCAGCCGACAGGTCGCGATCCAAGAGACCCAGTACTTC
TRBV24-1	TRBJ2-1	many	.	CATSGDVPLRGSYNEQFF	TGTGCCACCAGTGGGGACGTTCCCCTCCGGGGCTCCTACAATGAGCAGTTCTTC
TRBV14	TRBJ2-3	many	.	CASSRELMDTQYF	TGTGCCAGCAGCCGAGAGCTTATGGATACGCAGTATTTT
TRBV15	TRBJ2-7	many	.	CATGHRDEQYF	TGTGCCACCGGACACCGGGACGAGCAGTACTTC
TRBV12-3/TRBV12-4	TRBJ2-7	many	.	CASTLQTNYEQYF	TGTGCCAGCACCCTCCAAACTAACTACGAGCAGTACTTC
TRBV15	TRBJ2-1	large	TRBD2	CATSRVAGSYNEQFF	TGTGCCACCAGCAGAGTAGCGGGCTCCTACAATGAGCAGTTCTTC
TRBV20-1	TRBJ2-5	many	TRBD2	CSARTLAGGEYQETQYF	TGCAGTGCTCGGACCTTAGCGGGGGGCGAGTACCAAGAGACCCAGTACTTC